The present TCR beta chain was sequenced within a study of molecular identifiers for immune sequencing clone quantification. Findings and caveats of the study: Jurkat TCR RNA spiked in from one cell could reportedly be detected among about a million naive cells. Same-barcode identical TCR molecules could make highly expanded clones look smaller than they are. Clones carrying above 20 RNA copies accounted for over 97% of effector molecules, under 1% in naive cells.

TCRdb used MiXCR to reprocess the PCR reads, holding one entry per CDR3 protein. The sample has fewer than 25,000 distinct CDR3 sequences, roughly 20% seen once; the top ten hold 5.5% to 7%. This clonotype was seen many times. Antigen unknown. CD8+CD4-CCR7+CD45RA+ sorting gave the naive CD8 T cells. The specimen was naive CD8+ T cells from blood, with Jurkat cell RNA spiked in. The sample's subset: FACS-sorted CD8+CD4-CCR7+CD45RA+ naive T cells. The source is a human donor in good health. Some libraries in this study had Jurkat cell RNA spiked in.

This chain's CDR3 is CASSATDEQFF. The CDR3 DNA is TGTGCCAGCAGTGCGACGGATGAGCAGTTCTTC. This chain connects TRBV25-1 to TRBJ2-1; D not resolved. CDR1 is MGHDK and CDR2 is SYGVNS in the germline V gene. This CDR3 is 11 amino acids long. Trimming cost V 4 bases and J 8 bases, with 6 bases left between them. Full variable domain (outside the CDR3, taken from reference TRBV25-1 and TRBJ2-1): EADIYQTPRYLVIGTGKKITLECSQTMGHDKMYWYQQDPGMELHLIHYSYGVNSTEKGDLSSESTVSRIRTEHFPLTLESARPSHTSQYLCASSATDEQFFGPGTRLTVL.